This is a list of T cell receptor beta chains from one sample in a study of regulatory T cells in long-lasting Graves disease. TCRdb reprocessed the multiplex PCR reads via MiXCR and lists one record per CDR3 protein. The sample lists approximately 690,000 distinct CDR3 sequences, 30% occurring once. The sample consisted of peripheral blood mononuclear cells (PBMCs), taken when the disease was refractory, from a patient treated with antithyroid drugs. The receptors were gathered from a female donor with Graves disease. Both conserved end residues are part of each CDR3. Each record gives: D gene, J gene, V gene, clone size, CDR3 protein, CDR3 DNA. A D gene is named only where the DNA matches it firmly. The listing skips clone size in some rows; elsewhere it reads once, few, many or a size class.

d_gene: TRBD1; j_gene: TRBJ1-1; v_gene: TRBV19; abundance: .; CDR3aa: CASSRKGAGMNTEAFF; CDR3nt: TGTGCCAGTAGCCGAAAGGGGGCAGGAATGAACACTGAAGCTTTCTTT
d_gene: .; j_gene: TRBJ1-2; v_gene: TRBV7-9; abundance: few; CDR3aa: CASSLGLGVYGYTF; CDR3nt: TGTGCCAGCAGCTTAGGGCTGGGGGTCTATGGCTACACCTTC
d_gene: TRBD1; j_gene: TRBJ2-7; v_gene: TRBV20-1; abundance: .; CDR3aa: CSAYGQGASYEQYF; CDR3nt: TGCAGTGCCTACGGACAGGGGGCTTCCTACGAGCAGTACTTC
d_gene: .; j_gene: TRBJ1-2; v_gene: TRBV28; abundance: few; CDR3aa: CASGQPGRRGARYGYTF; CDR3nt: TGTGCCAGCGGGCAGCCGGGGAGGAGGGGGGCGCGTTATGGCTACACCTTC
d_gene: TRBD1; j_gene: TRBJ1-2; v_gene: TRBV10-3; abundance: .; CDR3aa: CAIRGRGQGILDYGYTF; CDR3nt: TGTGCCATCAGGGGGCGAGGACAGGGGATTCTGGACTATGGCTACACCTTC
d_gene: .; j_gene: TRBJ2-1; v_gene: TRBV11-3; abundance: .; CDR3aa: CASSLRASSYNEQFF; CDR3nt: TGTGCCAGCAGCTTACGGGCAAGCTCCTACAATGAGCAGTTCTTC
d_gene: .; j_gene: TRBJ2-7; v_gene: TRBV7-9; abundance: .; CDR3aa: CASSRDPSRYEQYF; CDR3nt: TGTGCCAGCAGCCGGGACCCCAGCCGCTACGAGCAGTACTTC
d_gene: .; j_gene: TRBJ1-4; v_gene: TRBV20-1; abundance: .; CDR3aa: CSARDLEKDGEKLFF; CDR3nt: TGCAGTGCTAGAGATCTCGAGAAAGATGGGGAAAAACTGTTTTTT
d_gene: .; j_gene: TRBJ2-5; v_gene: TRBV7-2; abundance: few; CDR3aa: CASSLYSQRETQYF; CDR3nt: TGTGCCAGCAGCTTATATAGTCAGCGAGAGACCCAGTACTTC
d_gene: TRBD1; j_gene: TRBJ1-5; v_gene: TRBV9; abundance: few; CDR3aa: CASSEGTASNQPQHF; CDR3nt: TGTGCCAGCAGCGAGGGGACAGCTAGCAATCAGCCCCAGCATTTT
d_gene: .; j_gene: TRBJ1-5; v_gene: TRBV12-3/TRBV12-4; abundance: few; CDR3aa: CASSRTEDQPQHF; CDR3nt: TGTGCCAGCAGTCGGACAGAAGATCAGCCCCAGCATTTT
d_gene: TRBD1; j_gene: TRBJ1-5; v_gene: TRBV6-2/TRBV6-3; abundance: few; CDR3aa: CASSSIGQGISNQPQHF; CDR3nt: TGTGCCAGCAGTTCGATAGGACAGGGCATATCCAATCAGCCCCAGCATTTT
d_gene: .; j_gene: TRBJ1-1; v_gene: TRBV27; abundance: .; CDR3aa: CASSLAQGREAFF; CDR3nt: TGTGCCAGCAGTTTGGCCCAGGGAAGGGAGGCTTTCTTT
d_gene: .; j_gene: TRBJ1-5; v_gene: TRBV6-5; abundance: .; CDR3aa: CASSYSAQGGSQPQHF; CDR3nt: TGTGCCAGCAGTTACTCGGCGCAAGGCGGTAGTCAGCCCCAGCATTTT
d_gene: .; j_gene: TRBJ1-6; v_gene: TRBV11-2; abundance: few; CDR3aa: CASSFYRESPLHF; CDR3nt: TGTGCCAGCAGCTTTTACAGGGAATCACCCCTCCACTTT
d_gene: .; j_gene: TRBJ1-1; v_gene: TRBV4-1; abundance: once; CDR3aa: CASSQVEIMNTEAFF; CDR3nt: TGCGCCAGCAGCCAAGTTGAAATCATGAACACTGAAGCTTTCTTT
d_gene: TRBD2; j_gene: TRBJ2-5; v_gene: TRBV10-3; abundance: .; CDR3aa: CATAYRLASGTQYF; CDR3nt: TGTGCCACCGCCTACCGACTAGCCTCGGGGACCCAGTACTTC
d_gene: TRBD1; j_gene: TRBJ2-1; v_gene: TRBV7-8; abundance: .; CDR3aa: CASSPSGTASNEQFF; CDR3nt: TGTGCCAGCAGCCCTTCCGGGACAGCCAGTAATGAGCAGTTCTTC
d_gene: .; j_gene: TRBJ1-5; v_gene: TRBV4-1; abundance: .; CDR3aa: CASSQEGSGTNQPQHF; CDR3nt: TGCGCCAGCAGCCAAGAGGGCTCGGGGACCAATCAGCCCCAGCATTTT
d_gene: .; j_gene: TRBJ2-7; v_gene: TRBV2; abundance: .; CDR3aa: CASTGSTHEQYF; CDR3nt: TGTGCCAGCACCGGCAGCACCCACGAGCAGTACTTC
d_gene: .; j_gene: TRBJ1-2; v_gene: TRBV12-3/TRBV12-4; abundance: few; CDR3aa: CASSLIRASANYGYTF; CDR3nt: TGTGCCAGCAGTTTAATAAGAGCCTCAGCTAACTATGGCTACACCTTC
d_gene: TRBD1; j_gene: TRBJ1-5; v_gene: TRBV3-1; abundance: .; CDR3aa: CASSRAGGGQPQHF; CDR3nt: TGTGCCAGCAGCCGGGCAGGGGGCGGTCAGCCCCAGCATTTT
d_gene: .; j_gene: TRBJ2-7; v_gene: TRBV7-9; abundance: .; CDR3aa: CASSPGYDEQYF; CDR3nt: TGTGCCAGCAGCCCCGGCTATGATGAGCAGTACTTC
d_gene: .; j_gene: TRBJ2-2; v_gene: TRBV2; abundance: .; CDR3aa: CASSGSRAGELFF; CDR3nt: TGTGCCAGCAGTGGTTCCCGAGCCGGGGAGCTGTTTTTT